This TCR beta chain was found in a study of cytomegalovirus exposure and HLA in healthy donors. Deletions cut 3 bases from V and 4 bases from J, with 3 bases between. The CDR3 contains 11 residues. Germline assignment: CDR1 SEHNR and CDR2 FQNEAQ (reference sequence). The PCR was carried out with 60 Vbeta primers and 13 Jbeta primers. This table comes from immunoSEQ multiplex PCR, and its TCRdb copy is limited to in-frame clones, with some not included. The data show about 150,000 clones, around 80% seen once. The chain couples TRBV7-9 to TRBJ1-1, with D unresolved. The source of this sequence is a woman aged 35 to 49 in good health and CMV-seronegative. Material for sequencing was PBMCs. The CDR3 sequence: CASSFGTEAFF. CDR3 nucleotides: TGTGCCAGCAGCTTCGGCACTGAAGCTTTCTTT.